This TCR beta chain is drawn from a study of T cell responses to AZD1222 COVID-19 vaccine. Study-level results: It was only after the peak T cell response that any repertoires were sampled. Receipt of two AZD1222 doses was followed by a rise in Spike-specific TCR breadth and depth. Donors, mostly white British, included more females; clonal diversity was possibly underestimated. At study baseline, merely more than 5 AZD1222 recipients were seropositive.

The protocol was immunoSEQ multiplex PCR, while the TCRdb copy is restricted to in-frame clones and leaves out a portion. The table lists some 83,000 clones, about 82% of them singletons. The trim removed 3 bases at V and 0 bases at J, leaving 2 bases unmatched. The germline V gene encodes CDR1 SNHLY and CDR2 FYNNEI. CDR3 length: 14 amino acids. A word on this clone: What it recognizes is unknown.

The TCR sequence derives from an adult in good health. Material: peripheral blood, obtained on day 0 of AZD1222 vaccination. The rearrangement joins TRBV2 to TRBJ2-7; TRBD1 matches 7 bases. CDR3 bases: TGTGCCAGCAGTGACAGGGGGAGCTCCTACGAGCAGTACTTC. Its protein is CASSDRGSSYEQYF. Combining the CDR3 with reference TRBV2 and TRBJ2-7 gives the whole variable domain EPEVTQTPSHQVTQMGQEVILRCVPISNHLYFYWYRQILGQKVEFLVSFYNNEISEKSEIFDDQFSVERPDGSNFTLKIRSTKLEDSAMYFCASSDRGSSYEQYFGPGTRLTVT.